The sequence of this T cell receptor (beta chain) was determined in a study of cytomegalovirus exposure and HLA in healthy donors. Study results and limitations: Among the CMV-associated chains, three were confirmed in vitro as specific for CMV antigens. Previous analysis showed most TCR beta V segments were productive about 90% or about 30% of the time. The later analysis indicated that the majority of CMV-associated TCR beta chains appeared HLA-restricted.

Worth noting for this clone: Its antigen remains unknown.

V was pared by 1 base and J by 5 bases, with 7 bases of the junction left unmatched. CDR1 is SGDLS and CDR2 is YYNGEE in the germline V gene. The CDR3 has 15 amino acids. Amplification used 60 Vbeta primers and 13 Jbeta primers. Data came from immunoSEQ multiplex PCR; TCRdb stores just in-frame clones and leaves some out. Of about 190,000 clones listed, over 9.5% are singletons. Specimen: PBMCs. This clonotype originated in a man between 50 and 59 years old in good health and CMV-seropositive. The chain joins TRBV9 to TRBJ1-2; 8 bases are shared with TRBD1. Here the CDR3 DNA reads TGTGCCAGCAGCGTATCAGGGGGCGCAAGGTATGGCTACACCTTC. This encodes CASSVSGGARYGYTF.